This T cell receptor (beta chain) was sequenced during a study of tumor-infiltrating lymphocytes in oesophageal squamous cell carcinoma. TCRdb fed the PCR reads into MiXCR, producing one record per CDR3 protein. The profile shows approximately 15,000 distinct CDR3 sequences, approximately 49% of them singletons. CDR3 length equals 16 residues. The material sequenced was esophageal tumor tissue. The TCR originated in a female donor with esophageal squamous cell carcinoma. The V call is TRBV12-3 or TRBV12-4, the J call TRBJ2-4; 14 nucleotides line up with TRBD2. The better agreement between TRBJ2-7 and the DNA end casts doubt on the J call. CDR3 in amino acids: CASSSHGTSGSYEQYF. The DNA of the CDR3 is TGTGCCAGCAGTTCCCACGGGACTAGCGGGAGCTACGAGCAGTACTTC.